This TCR beta chain is from a study of CD8 T cells in ankylosing spondylitis. This clonotype was counted at least ten times. As yet, its antigen is unknown. Each TCR beta library was made by quantitative 5'-RACE that incorporated molecular barcodes. TCRdb itself ran the 5' RACE reads through MiXCR, one entry per CDR3 protein. Of 200,000 to 300,000 distinct CDR3 sequences in the sample, 8% to 9.5% were seen once. Germline lookup yields CDR1 SQVTM and CDR2 ANQGSEA. This CDR3 is built from 13 residues. J was trimmed by 4 bases and V by 7 bases; bases with no gene match: 7. Overall study findings and caveats: About 8 highly homologous variants made up a TCR beta motif that seemed to typify ankylosing spondylitis blood. Reports say disease-linked clones showed up significantly more in matched ankylosing spondylitis synovial fluid.

The sequencing input was blood, either unsorted or a sorted T cell fraction (not recorded which). The source of this sequence is a male donor with ankylosing spondylitis or in good health (not recorded which). The rearrangement links TRBV29-1 to TRBJ1-3; 7 nucleotides match TRBD1. The CDR3 DNA sequence: TGCAGCGCGGAACAGGGACAGGGAAACACCATATATTTT. It specifies CSAEQGQGNTIYF.